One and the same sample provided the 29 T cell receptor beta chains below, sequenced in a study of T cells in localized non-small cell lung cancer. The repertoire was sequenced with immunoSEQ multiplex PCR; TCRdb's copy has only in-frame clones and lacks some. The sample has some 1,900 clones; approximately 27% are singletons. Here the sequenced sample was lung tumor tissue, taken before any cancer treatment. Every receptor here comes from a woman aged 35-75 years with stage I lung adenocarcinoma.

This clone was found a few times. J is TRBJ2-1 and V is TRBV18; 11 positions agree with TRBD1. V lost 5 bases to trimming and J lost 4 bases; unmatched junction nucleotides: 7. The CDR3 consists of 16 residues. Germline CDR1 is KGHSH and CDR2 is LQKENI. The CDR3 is CASSSAGQGAYNEQFF. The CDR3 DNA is TGTGCCAGCTCATCAGCCGGACAGGGGGCTTACAATGAGCAGTTCTTC.

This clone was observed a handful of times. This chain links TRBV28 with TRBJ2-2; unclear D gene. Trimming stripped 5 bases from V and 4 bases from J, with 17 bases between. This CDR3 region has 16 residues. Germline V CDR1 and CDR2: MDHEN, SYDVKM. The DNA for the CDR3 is TGTGCCAGCAGTCCCCAAAGGATTGAGGTCACCGGGGAGCTGTTTTTT. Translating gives CASSPQRIEVTGELFF.

The CDR3 here is CASTVWGRRGTDTQYF. In DNA form, the CDR3 reads TGTGCCAGCACCGTGTGGGGGAGACGGGGCACAGATACGCAGTATTTT. V and J are TRBV6-8 and TRBJ2-3; D tentatively fits TRBD1 or TRBD2 (5 bases each). The V gene's germline CDR1 is MNHGY and CDR2 SAAAGT. The CDR3 consists of 16 residues. The V end was cut by 7 bases, the J end by 1 base, with 18 bases between.

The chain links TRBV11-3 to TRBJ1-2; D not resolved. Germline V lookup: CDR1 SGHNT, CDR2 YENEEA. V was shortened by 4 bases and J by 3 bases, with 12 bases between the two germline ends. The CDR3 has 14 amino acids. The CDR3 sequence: CASSSKGLHYGYTF. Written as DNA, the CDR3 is TGTGCCAGCAGCTCCAAAGGACTGCACTATGGCTACACCTTC. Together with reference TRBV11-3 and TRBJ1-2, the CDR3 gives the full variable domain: EAGVVQSPRYKIIEKKQPVAFWCNPISGHNTLYWYLQNLGQGPELLIRYENEEAVDDSQLPKDRFSAERLKGVDSTLKIQPAELGDSAVYLCASSSKGLHYGYTFGSGTRLTVV.

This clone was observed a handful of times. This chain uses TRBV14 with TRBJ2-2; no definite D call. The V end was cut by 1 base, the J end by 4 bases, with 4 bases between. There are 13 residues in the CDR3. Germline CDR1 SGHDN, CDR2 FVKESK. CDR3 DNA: TGTGCCAGCAGCCAAGGAAGCACCGGGGAGCTGTTTTTT. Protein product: CASSQGSTGELFF.

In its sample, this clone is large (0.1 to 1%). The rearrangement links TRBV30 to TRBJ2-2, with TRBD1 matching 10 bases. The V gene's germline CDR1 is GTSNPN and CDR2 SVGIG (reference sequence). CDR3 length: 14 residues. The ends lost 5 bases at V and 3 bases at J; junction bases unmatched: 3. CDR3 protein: CAWGTGVHTGELFF. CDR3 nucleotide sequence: TGTGCCTGGGGGACAGGGGTTCACACCGGGGAGCTGTTTTTT.

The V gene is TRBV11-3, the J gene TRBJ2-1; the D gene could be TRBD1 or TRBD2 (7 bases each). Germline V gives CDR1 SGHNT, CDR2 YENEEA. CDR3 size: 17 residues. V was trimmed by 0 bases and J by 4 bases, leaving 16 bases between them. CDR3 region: CASSLEAAGGGYNEQFF. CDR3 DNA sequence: TGTGCCAGCAGCTTAGAAGCAGCAGGGGGAGGGTACAATGAGCAGTTCTTC.

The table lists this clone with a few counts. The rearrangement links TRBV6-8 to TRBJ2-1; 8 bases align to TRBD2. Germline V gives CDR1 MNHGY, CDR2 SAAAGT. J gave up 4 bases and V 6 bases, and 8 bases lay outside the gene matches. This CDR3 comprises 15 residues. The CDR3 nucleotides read TGTGCCAGCAGCCCCGCGACGGGAGGGTACAATGAGCAGTTCTTC. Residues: CASSPATGGYNEQFF.

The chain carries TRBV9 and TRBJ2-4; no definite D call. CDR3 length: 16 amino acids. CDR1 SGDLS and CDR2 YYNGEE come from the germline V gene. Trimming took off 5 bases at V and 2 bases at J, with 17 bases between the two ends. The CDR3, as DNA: TGTGCCAGCAGGAGGTTGGCAGCCGAACCCAAAAACATTCAGTACTTC. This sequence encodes CASRRLAAEPKNIQYF. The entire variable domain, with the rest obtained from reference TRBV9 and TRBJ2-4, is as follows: DSGVTQTPKHLITATGQRVTLRCSPRSGDLSVYWYQQSLDQGLQFLIQYYNGEERAKGNILERFSAQQFPDLHSELNLSSLELGDSALYFCASRRLAAEPKNIQYFGAGTRLSVL.

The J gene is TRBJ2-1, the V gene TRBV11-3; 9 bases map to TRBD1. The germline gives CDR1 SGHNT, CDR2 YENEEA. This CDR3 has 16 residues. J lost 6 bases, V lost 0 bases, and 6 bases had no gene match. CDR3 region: CASSLDGTGYFNEQFF. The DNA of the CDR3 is TGTGCCAGCAGCTTAGATGGGACAGGGTATTTCAATGAGCAGTTCTTC.

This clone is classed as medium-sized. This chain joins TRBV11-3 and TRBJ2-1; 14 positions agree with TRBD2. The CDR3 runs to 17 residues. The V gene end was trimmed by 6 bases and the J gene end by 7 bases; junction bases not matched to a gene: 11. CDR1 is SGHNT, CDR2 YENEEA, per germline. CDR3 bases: TGTGCCAGCAGTACCGGGACTAGCGGGAGTTTCCTAAATGAGCAGTTCTTC. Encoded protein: CASSTGTSGSFLNEQFF.

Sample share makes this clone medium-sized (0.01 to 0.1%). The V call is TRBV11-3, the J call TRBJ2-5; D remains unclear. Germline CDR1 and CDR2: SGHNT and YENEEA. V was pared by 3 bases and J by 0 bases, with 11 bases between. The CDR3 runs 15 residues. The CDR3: CASSLGGKDQETQYF. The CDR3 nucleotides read TGTGCCAGCAGCTTGGGTGGGAAAGACCAAGAGACCCAGTACTTC.

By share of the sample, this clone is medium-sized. In DNA form, the CDR3 reads TGTGCCTGGAGTGTACGGGGGACTAAAAACATTCAGTACTTC. Translated, it gives CAWSVRGTKNIQYF. J is TRBJ2-4 and V is TRBV30; TRBD2 might be the D (6 bases). CDR3 length: 14 amino acids. Germline V gives CDR1 GTSNPN, CDR2 SVGIG (reference sequence). Trimming removed 0 bases from V and 4 bases from J, with 10 bases in between.

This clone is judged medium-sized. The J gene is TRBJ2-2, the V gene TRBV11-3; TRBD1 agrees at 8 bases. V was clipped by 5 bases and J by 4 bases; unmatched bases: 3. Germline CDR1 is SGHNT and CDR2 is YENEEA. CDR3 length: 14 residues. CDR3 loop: CASSRQGPTGELFF. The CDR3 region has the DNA TGTGCCAGCAGCCGACAGGGGCCCACCGGGGAGCTGTTTTTT.

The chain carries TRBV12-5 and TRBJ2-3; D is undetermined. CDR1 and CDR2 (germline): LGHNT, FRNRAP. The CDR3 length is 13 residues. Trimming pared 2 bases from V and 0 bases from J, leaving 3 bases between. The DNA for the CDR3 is TGTGCTAGTGGTTTGATTAGCACAGATACGCAGTATTTT. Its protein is CASGLISTDTQYF.

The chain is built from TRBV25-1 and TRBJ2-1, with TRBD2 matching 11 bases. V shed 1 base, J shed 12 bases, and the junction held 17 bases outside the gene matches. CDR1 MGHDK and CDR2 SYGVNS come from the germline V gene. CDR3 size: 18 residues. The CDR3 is CASSESTGGASGRFGQFF. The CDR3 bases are TGTGCCAGCAGTGAATCTACCGGAGGGGCTAGCGGGAGGTTTGGGCAGTTCTTC.

CDR3 in DNA: TGTGCCAGTAGTATAGATCGGGACCGCTCATATGGCTACACCTTC. This sequence encodes CASSIDRDRSYGYTF. V usage is TRBV19 and J usage is TRBJ1-2, with a tentative D call TRBD1 (5 bases). With 0 bases removed from V and 5 bases from J, the gap between germline ends came to 13 bases. Germline-derived CDR1 and CDR2 are LNHDA and SQIVND (reference sequence). The CDR3 is 15 amino acids.

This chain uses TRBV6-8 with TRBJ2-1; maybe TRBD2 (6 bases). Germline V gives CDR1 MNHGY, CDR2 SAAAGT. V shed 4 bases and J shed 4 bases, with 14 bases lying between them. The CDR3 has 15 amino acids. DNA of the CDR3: TGTGCCAGCAGTTCCACTAGCCTCTTATACAATGAGCAGTTCTTC. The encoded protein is CASSSTSLLYNEQFF.

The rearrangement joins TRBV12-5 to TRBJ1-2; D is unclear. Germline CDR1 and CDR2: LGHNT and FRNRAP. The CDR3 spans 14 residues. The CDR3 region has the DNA TGTGCCACCACTCACGGAGGTCGGAACTATGGCTACACCTTC. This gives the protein CATTHGGRNYGYTF.

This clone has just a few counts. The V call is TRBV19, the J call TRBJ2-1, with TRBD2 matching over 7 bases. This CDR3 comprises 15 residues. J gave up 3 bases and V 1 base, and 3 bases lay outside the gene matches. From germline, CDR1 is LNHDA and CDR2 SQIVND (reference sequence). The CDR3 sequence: CASSIATSRYNEQFF. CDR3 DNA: TGTGCCAGTAGTATAGCGACTAGCCGCTACAATGAGCAGTTCTTC.

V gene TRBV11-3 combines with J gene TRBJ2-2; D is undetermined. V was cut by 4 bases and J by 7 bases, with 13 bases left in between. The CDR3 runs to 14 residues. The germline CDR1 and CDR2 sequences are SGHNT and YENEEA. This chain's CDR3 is CASSSHGLNGELFF. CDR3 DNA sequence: TGTGCCAGCAGCTCACACGGGTTGAACGGGGAGCTGTTTTTT.

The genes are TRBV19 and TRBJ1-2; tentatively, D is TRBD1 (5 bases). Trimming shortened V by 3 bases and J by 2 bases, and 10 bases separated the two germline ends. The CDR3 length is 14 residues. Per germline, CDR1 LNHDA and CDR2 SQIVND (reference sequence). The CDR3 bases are TGTGCCAGTAGTATGTGGGGGGACAACTATGGCTACACCTTC. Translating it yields CASSMWGDNYGYTF.

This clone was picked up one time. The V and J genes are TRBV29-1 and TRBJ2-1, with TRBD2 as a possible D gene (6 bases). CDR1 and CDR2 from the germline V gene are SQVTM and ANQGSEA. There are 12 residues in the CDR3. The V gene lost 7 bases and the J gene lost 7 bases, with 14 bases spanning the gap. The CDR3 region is CSAGTPGNEQFF. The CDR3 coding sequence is TGCAGCGCCGGGACTCCTGGTAATGAGCAGTTCTTC.

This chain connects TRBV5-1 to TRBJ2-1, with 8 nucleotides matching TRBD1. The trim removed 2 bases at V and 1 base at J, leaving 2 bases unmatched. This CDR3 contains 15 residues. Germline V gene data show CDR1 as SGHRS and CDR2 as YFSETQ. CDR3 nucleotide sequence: TGCGCCAGCAGCTTAGGACAGGGTTCCTACAATGAGCAGTTCTTC. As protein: CASSLGQGSYNEQFF. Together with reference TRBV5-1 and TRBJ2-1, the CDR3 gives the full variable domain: KAGVTQTPRYLIKTRGQQVTLSCSPISGHRSVSWYQQTPGQGLQFLFEYFSETQRNKGNFPGRFSGRQFSNSRSEMNVSTLELGDSALYLCASSLGQGSYNEQFFGPGTRLTVL.

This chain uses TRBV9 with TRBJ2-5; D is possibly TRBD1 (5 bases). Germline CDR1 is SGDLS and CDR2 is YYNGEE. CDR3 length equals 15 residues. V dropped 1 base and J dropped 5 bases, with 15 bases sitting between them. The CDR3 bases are TGTGCCAGCAGCGTACAGGGAATCTCGTCGGAGACCCAGTACTTC. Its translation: CASSVQGISSETQYF.

The CDR3 region has the DNA TGTGCCAGCAGTCGCCCGGCTATGCCTGATGAGCAGTTCTTC. Translated: CASSRPAMPDEQFF. The V gene is TRBV6-8, the J gene TRBJ2-1; no firm D call. There are 14 residues in the CDR3. The V gene's germline CDR1 is MNHGY and CDR2 SAAAGT. Trimming pared 5 bases from V and 8 bases from J, leaving 16 bases between.

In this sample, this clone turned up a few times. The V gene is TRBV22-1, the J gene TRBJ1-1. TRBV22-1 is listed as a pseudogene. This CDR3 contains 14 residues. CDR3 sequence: CPGTKRGGGAEAFF. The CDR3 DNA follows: TGTCCTGGGACCAAACGGGGAGGGGGTGCTGAAGCTTTCTTT.

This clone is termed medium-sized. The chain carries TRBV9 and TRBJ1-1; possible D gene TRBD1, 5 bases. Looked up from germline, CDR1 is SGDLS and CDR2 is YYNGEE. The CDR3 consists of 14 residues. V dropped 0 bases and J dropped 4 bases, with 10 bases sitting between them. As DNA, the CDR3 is TGTGCCAGCAGCGTAGGCCTGGGGGGCACTGAAGCTTTCTTT. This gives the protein CASSVGLGGTEAFF.

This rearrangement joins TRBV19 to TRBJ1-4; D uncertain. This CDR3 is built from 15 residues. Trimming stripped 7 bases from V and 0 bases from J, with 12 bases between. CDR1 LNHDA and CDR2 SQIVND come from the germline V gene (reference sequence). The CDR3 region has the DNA TGTGCCAGTAACGGTGTCACTGCAACTAATGAAAAACTGTTTTTT. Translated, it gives CASNGVTATNEKLFF.